These 23 T cell receptor beta chains share one sample of origin, sequenced in a study of cytomegalovirus exposure and HLA in healthy donors. The PCR made use of 60 Vbeta and 13 Jbeta primers. Clones were read by immunoSEQ multiplex PCR, and TCRdb kept only the in-frame ones, dropping some. The data show about 140,000 clones, around three quarters seen once. Sequencing was done on a sample of PBMCs. The receptors shown here come from a man aged 35 to 55 in good health and CMV-seronegative.

The chain combines TRBV11-3 with TRBJ2-3; 7 bases match TRBD2. CDR1 is SGHNT, CDR2 YENEEA, per germline. This CDR3 has 17 amino acids. V trimming: 5 bases; J trimming: 0 bases; junction bases outside the gene matches: 11. CDR3 nucleotides: TGTGCCAGCAGCGCCCGGATCGGGACTACCAGCACAGATACGCAGTATTTT. Translating it yields CASSARIGTTSTDTQYF.

The genes are TRBV4-3 and TRBJ1-2; no firm D call. This CDR3 has 15 residues. Germline assignment: CDR1 LGHNA and CDR2 YSLEER. V lost 1 base and J 0 bases, leaving 9 bases between the germline ends. The CDR3 DNA is TGCGCCAGCAGCCAAGGAGCCCGAACTAACTATGGCTACACCTTC. This translates into CASSQGARTNYGYTF.

This rearrangement joins TRBV18 to TRBJ2-3; D remains ambiguous. This CDR3 comprises 14 residues. The ends were cut back, 6 bases at V and 7 bases at J, with 17 bases in the middle. CDR1 is KGHSH and CDR2 is LQKENI in the germline V gene. CDR3 residues: CASSRKFEQNTQYF. Here the CDR3 DNA reads TGTGCCAGCTCGCGGAAGTTTGAACAAAATACGCAGTATTTT.

The chain carries TRBV6-5 and TRBJ2-2, with D maybe TRBD2 (5 bases). CDR3 size: 11 residues. The V gene's germline CDR1 is MNHEY and CDR2 SVGAGI. V lost 6 bases, J lost 10 bases, and 9 bases lay in between. The CDR3 sequence is CASSSGAELFF. The DNA of the CDR3 is TGTGCCAGCAGCAGCGGAGCGGAGCTGTTTTTT.

The rearrangement joins TRBV30 to TRBJ1-2; 10 bases are a match to TRBD1. Losses at the gene ends were 3 bases for V and 3 bases for J; bases not matched to a gene: 4. The germline V gene has CDR1 GTSNPN and CDR2 SVGIG (reference sequence). There are 14 residues in the CDR3. The CDR3 region is CAWRRQGADYGYTF. The CDR3 nucleotides read TGTGCCTGGAGAAGACAGGGGGCCGACTATGGCTACACCTTC.

This clone was observed a single time. This sequence joins TRBV30 and TRBJ1-2; D is unclear. Germline lookup yields CDR1 GTSNPN and CDR2 SVGIG (reference sequence). V gave up 5 bases and J gave up 8 bases, with 6 bases separating them. The CDR3 sequence is 9 residues long. DNA of the CDR3: TGTGCCTGGGGCGGGGGCTACACCTTC. It is translated as CAWGGGYTF.

The chain uses TRBV6-1 and TRBJ1-1; 7 nucleotides match TRBD1. The CDR3 contains 14 residues. Germline V gene lookup returns CDR1 MNHNS and CDR2 SASEGT. V lost 6 bases, J lost 0 bases, and 4 bases stayed unmatched. Here the CDR3 reads CASRDRYMNTEAFF. Here the CDR3 DNA reads TGTGCCAGCAGGGACAGGTACATGAACACTGAAGCTTTCTTT.

J is TRBJ2-1 and V is TRBV4-1; 10 bases align to TRBD2. The germline V gene has CDR1 MGHRA and CDR2 YSYEKL. The CDR3 totals 16 residues. The junction had 4 bases not matched to a gene; V was cut back by 3 bases and J by 2 bases. CDR3 DNA sequence: TGCGCCAGCAGCCAGGCCGGGACTAGCGCCTACAATGAGCAGTTCTTC. This codes for CASSQAGTSAYNEQFF.

This clone was picked up one time. J is TRBJ2-1 and V is TRBV19, with 7 bases aligning to TRBD2. CDR1 is LNHDA and CDR2 is SQIVND in the germline V gene (reference sequence). V shed 4 bases, J shed 1 base, and the junction held 1 base outside the gene matches. The CDR3 runs to 14 residues. The CDR3 sequence: CASSTSGSYNEQFF. The CDR3 DNA is TGTGCCAGTAGTACTAGCGGTTCCTACAATGAGCAGTTCTTC.

The chain combines TRBV5-4 with TRBJ2-7; 12 bases match TRBD1. Germline V CDR1 and CDR2: SGHNT, YYREEE (reference sequence). Trimming removed 4 bases from V and 4 bases from J; junction bases left unmatched: 3. The CDR3 is 14 amino acids. The DNA for the CDR3 is TGTGCCAGCAGCCCGGGACAGGGGGCGTACGAGCAGTACTTC. Translation: CASSPGQGAYEQYF.

The genes are TRBV4-2 and TRBJ1-5; D gene ambiguous. CDR1 and CDR2 from the germline V gene are LGHNA and YNFKEQ. This CDR3 is 16 amino acids long. Between the trimmed V and J ends, which lost 0 bases and 1 base, there was a span of 10 bases. CDR3 sequence (DNA): TGTGCCAGCAGCCAAGAGGTGGGCAGCAGCAATCAGCCCCAGCATTTT. Encoded protein: CASSQEVGSSNQPQHF.

This chain links TRBV7-2 with TRBJ2-7; 10 bases line up with TRBD2. The CDR3 contains 16 residues. The trim removed 3 bases at V and 5 bases at J, leaving 10 bases unmatched. Germline assignment: CDR1 SGHTA and CDR2 FQGNSA. The CDR3 bases are TGTGCCAGCAGCTTCGTAAGCGGGGGGGCCCTGGACGAGCAGTACTTC. This codes for CASSFVSGGALDEQYF.

This clone was detected once. This chain links TRBV7-9 with TRBJ2-6, with D possibly TRBD1 on 6 matching bases. CDR1 is SEHNR, CDR2 FQNEAQ, per germline (reference sequence). The CDR3 spans 16 residues. Trimming shortened V by 7 bases and J by 2 bases, and 15 bases separated the two germline ends. For the CDR3, the DNA is TGTGCCAGCACCCTGGACAGATTCGCTGGGGCCAACGTCCTGACTTTC. Translating gives CASTLDRFAGANVLTF.

The chain is built from TRBV6-5 and TRBJ1-5; no definite D call. The CDR3 runs to 14 residues. V shed 0 bases and J shed 5 bases, with 8 bases lying between them. Germline values: CDR1 MNHEY, CDR2 SVGAGI. This CDR3 is CASSYSRGDQPQHF. The CDR3 DNA is TGTGCCAGCAGTTACTCGAGAGGTGATCAGCCCCAGCATTTT.

This clone was seen only a few times. The CDR3 spells CASSLGGGVGETQYF. The CDR3 DNA reads as TGTGCCAGCAGCCTCGGCGGCGGGGTTGGGGAGACCCAGTACTTC. The chain couples TRBV11-2 to TRBJ2-5, with a weak D call TRBD2 (6 bases). Germline lookup yields CDR1 SGHAT and CDR2 FQNNGV. The V end lost 5 bases, the J end lost 5 bases, and 18 bases lay between the germline ends. The CDR3 spans 15 residues.

This clone has a handful of counts. V is TRBV9 and J is TRBJ1-1; D perhaps matches TRBD1 (6 bases). The V end was cut by 2 bases, the J end by 2 bases, with 13 bases between. CDR3 length: 15 residues. CDR1 is SGDLS and CDR2 is YYNGEE in the germline V gene. The CDR3 loop is CASSVRDTGNTEAFF. The CDR3 bases are TGTGCCAGCAGCGTGAGGGACACTGGAAACACTGAAGCTTTCTTT. Full variable domain (outside the CDR3, taken from reference TRBV9 and TRBJ1-1): DSGVTQTPKHLITATGQRVTLRCSPRSGDLSVYWYQQSLDQGLQFLIQYYNGEERAKGNILERFSAQQFPDLHSELNLSSLELGDSALYFCASSVRDTGNTEAFFGQGTRLTVV.

This clone was counted a single time. The chain employs TRBV5-5 and TRBJ2-2, with a tentative D call TRBD2 (6 bases). Germline V gene sequence: CDR1 SGHKS, CDR2 YYEKEE (reference sequence). CDR3 size: 15 residues. Trimming took off 2 bases at V and 1 base at J, with 9 bases between the two ends. The DNA for the CDR3 is TGTGCCAGCAGCTTAGGAGCGGGGAACACCGGGGAGCTGTTTTTT. Protein sequence: CASSLGAGNTGELFF.

The chain uses TRBV5-6 and TRBJ1-1, with 7 bases that match TRBD1. Unmatched junction bases numbered 18, after V lost 4 bases and J lost 3 bases. This CDR3 is 18 amino acids long. Germline V gene lookup returns CDR1 SGHDT and CDR2 YYEEEE. This chain's CDR3 is CASSDYLQGIIRYTEAFF. The CDR3 nucleotides are TGTGCCAGCAGCGACTACCTACAGGGGATTATTCGGTACACTGAAGCTTTCTTT.

CDR3 nucleotides: TGTGCCAGCAGCTTAGGACTAGTGCAAGAGCAGTTCTTC. Its protein product is CASSLGLVQEQFF. The chain uses TRBV7-2 and TRBJ2-1, with D tentatively TRBD2 (6 bases). CDR1 is SGHTA and CDR2 is FQGNSA in the germline V gene. This CDR3 has 13 residues. Trimming took 1 base from V and 10 from J, leaving 11 bases between them.

The chain recombines TRBV11-2 with TRBJ2-1, with a tentative D call TRBD1 (6 bases). Between the trimmed V and J ends, which lost 3 bases and 4 bases, there was a span of 10 bases. The CDR3 extends over 14 amino acids. In germline, CDR1 is SGHAT, CDR2 FQNNGV. CDR3 sequence: CASSFYRAYNEQFF. Written as DNA, the CDR3 is TGTGCCAGCAGCTTTTACAGGGCTTACAATGAGCAGTTCTTC.

Worth noting for this clone: This sample also contains other DNA sequences that code for the same CDR3. The chain carries TRBV5-1 and TRBJ2-1, with 9 bases identical to TRBD2. V lost 5 bases and J lost 7; bases outside the gene matches: 13. Per germline, CDR1 SGHRS and CDR2 YFSETQ. This CDR3 has 16 amino acids. Here the CDR3 reads CASSLILAGQYNEQFF. As DNA, the CDR3 is TGCGCCAGCAGTCTAATTCTAGCGGGGCAGTATAATGAGCAGTTCTTC.

The genes are TRBV19 and TRBJ2-7; 11 nucleotides agree with TRBD1. Germline CDR1 reads LNHDA; CDR2 reads SQIVND (reference sequence). The CDR3 runs 15 residues. V lost 6 bases, J lost 3 bases, and 7 bases stayed unmatched. CDR3 coding DNA: TGTGCCAGTAGATACCGGGACAGGGGGTTCTACGAGCAGTACTTC. It translates to CASRYRDRGFYEQYF.

V gene TRBV6-5 combines with J gene TRBJ2-7; tentative D call: TRBD1 (6 bases). Deletions cut 6 bases from V and 0 bases from J, with 12 bases between. CDR1 and CDR2 (germline): MNHEY, SVGAGI. The CDR3 totals 14 residues. The CDR3 bases are TGTGCCAGCAGCAACCAGGGGTTCTCCTACGAGCAGTACTTC. It translates to CASSNQGFSYEQYF.